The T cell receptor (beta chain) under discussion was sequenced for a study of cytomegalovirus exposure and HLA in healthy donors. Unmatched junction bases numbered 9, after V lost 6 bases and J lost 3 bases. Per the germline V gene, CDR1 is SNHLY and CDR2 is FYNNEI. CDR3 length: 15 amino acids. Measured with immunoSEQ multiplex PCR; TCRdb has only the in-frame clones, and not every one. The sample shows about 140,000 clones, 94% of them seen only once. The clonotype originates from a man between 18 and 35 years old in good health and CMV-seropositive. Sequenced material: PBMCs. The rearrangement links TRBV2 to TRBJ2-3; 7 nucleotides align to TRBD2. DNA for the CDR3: TGTGCCAGCAGGGTGGGGAGGGGTCAAACAGATACGCAGTATTTT. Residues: CASRVGRGQTDTQYF. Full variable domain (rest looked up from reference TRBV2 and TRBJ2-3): EPEVTQTPSHQVTQMGQEVILRCVPISNHLYFYWYRQILGQKVEFLVSFYNNEISEKSEIFDDQFSVERPDGSNFTLKIRSTKLEDSAMYFCASRVGRGQTDTQYFGPGTRLTVL.